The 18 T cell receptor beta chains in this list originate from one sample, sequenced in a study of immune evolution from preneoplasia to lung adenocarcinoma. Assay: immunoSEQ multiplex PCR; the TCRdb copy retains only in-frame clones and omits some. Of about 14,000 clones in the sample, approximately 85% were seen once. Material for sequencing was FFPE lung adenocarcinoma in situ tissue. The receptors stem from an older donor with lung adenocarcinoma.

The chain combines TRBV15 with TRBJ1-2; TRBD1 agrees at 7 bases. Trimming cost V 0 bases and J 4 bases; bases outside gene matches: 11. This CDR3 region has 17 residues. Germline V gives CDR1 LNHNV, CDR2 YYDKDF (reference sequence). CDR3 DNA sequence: TGTGCCACCAGCAGAGATTGGGGAGGGGGCGGAGGCTATGGCTACACCTTC. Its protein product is CATSRDWGGGGGYGYTF.

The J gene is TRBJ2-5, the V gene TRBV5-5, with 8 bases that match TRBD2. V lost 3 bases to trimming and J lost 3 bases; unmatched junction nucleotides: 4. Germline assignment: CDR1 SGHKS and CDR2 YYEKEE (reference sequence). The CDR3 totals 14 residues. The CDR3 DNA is TGTGCCAGCAGCTGGACTAGCTCCGAAGAGACCCAGTACTTC. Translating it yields CASSWTSSEETQYF.

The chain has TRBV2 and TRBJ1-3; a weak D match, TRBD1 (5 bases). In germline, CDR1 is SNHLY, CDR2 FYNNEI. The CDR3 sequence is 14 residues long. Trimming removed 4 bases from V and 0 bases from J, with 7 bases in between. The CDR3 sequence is CASSAGTSGNTIYF. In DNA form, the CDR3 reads TGTGCCAGCAGTGCTGGGACCTCTGGAAACACCATATATTTT.

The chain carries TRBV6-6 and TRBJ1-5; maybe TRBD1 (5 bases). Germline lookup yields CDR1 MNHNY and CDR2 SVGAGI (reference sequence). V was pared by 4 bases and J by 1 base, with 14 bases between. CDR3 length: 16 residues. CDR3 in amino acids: CASSSNQGKSNQPQHF. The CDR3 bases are TGTGCCAGCAGTTCTAATCAGGGAAAGAGCAATCAGCCCCAGCATTTT.

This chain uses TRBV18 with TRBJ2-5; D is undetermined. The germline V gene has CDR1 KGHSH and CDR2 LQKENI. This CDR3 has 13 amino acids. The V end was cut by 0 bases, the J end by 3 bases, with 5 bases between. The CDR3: CASSPPVEETQYF. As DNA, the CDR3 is TGTGCCAGCTCACCACCGGTAGAAGAGACCCAGTACTTC. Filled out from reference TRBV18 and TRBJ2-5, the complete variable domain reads NAGVMQNPRHLVRRRGQEARLRCSPMKGHSHVYWYRQLPEEGLKFMVYLQKENIIDESGMPKERFSAEFPKEGPSILRIQQVVRGDSAAYFCASSPPVEETQYFGPGTRLLVL.

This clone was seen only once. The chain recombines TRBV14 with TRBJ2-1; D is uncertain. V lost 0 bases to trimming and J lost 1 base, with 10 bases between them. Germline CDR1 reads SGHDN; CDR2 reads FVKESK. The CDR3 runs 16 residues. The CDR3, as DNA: TGTGCCAGCAGCCAAGAGCGTTGGGCATCCTACAATGAGCAGTTCTTC. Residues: CASSQERWASYNEQFF.

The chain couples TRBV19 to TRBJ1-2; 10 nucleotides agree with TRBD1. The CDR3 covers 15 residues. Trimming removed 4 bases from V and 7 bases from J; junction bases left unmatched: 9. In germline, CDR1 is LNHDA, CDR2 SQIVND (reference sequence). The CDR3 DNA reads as TGTGCCAGTAGTAGCCGGGACAGGGGAGTTGGTGGCTACACCTTC. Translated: CASSSRDRGVGGYTF.

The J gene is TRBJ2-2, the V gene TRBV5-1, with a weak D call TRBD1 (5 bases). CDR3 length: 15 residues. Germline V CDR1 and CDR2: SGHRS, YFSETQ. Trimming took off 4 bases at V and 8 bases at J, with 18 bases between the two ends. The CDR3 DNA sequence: TGCGCCAGCAGCCGGGCCGCAGGGCAGGAGGGGGAGCTGTTTTTT. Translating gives CASSRAAGQEGELFF.

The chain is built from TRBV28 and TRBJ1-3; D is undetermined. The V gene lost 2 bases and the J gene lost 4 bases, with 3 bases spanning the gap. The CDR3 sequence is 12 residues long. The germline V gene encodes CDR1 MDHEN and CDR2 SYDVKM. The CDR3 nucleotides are TGTGCCAGCAGTTTACGAGGAAACACCATATATTTT. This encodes CASSLRGNTIYF.

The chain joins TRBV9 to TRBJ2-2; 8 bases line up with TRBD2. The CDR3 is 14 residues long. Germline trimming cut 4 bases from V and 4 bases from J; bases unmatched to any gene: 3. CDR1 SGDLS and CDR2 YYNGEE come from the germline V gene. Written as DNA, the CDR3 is TGTGCCAGCAGCCAAACTAGCGGCACCGGGGAGCTGTTTTTT. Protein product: CASSQTSGTGELFF.

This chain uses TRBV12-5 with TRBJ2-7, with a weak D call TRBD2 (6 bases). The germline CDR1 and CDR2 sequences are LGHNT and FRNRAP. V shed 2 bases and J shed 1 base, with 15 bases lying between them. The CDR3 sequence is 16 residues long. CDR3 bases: TGTGCTAGTGGTTTGTGGGTAGCGGACGCATCCTACGAGCAGTACTTC. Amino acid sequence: CASGLWVADASYEQYF.

This CDR3 reads CASSQARDSPLHF. The CDR3 DNA reads as TGCGCCAGCAGCCAAGCGAGGGATTCACCCCTCCACTTT. The chain couples TRBV4-1 to TRBJ1-6; D is undetermined. The CDR3 is 13 amino acids. V was pared by 1 base and J by 8 bases, with 6 bases between. Per the germline V gene, CDR1 is MGHRA and CDR2 is YSYEKL.

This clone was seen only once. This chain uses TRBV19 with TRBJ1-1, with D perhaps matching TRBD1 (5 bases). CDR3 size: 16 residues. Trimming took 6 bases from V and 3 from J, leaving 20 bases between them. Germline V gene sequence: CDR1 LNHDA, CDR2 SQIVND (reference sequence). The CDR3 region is CASSSQAGPEDTEAFF. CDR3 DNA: TGTGCCAGTAGCTCCCAGGCAGGGCCGGAGGACACTGAAGCTTTCTTT.

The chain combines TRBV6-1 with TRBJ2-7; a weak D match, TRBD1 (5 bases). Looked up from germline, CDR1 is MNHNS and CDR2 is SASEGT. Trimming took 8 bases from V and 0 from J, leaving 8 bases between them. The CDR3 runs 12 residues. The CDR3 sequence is CASYRSSYEQYF. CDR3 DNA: TGTGCCAGCTACAGGAGCTCCTACGAGCAGTACTTC.

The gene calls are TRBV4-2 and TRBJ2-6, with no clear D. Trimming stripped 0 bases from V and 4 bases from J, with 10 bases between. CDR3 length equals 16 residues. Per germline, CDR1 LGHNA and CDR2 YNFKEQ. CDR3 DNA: TGTGCCAGCAGCCAAGATCCCTGGGGAGGGGCCAACGTCCTGACTTTC. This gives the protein CASSQDPWGGANVLTF.

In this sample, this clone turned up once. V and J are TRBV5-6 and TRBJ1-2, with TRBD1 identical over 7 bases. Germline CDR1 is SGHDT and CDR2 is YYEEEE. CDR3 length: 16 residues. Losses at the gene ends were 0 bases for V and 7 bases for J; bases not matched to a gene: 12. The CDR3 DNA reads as TGTGCCAGCAGCTTGGATCTAACGGCGACAGGGACTGGCTACACCTTC. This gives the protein CASSLDLTATGTGYTF. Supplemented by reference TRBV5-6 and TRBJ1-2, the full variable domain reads DAGVTQSPTHLIKTRGQQVTLRCSPKSGHDTVSWYQQALGQGPQFIFQYYEEEERQRGNFPDRFSGHQFPNYSSELNVNALLLGDSALYLCASSLDLTATGTGYTFGSGTRLTVV.

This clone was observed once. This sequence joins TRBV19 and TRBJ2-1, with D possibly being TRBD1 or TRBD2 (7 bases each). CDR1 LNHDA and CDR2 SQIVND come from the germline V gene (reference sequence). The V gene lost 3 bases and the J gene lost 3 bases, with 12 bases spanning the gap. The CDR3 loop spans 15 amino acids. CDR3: CASSIRGGYYNEQFF. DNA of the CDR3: TGTGCCAGTAGTATCAGGGGGGGATACTACAATGAGCAGTTCTTC. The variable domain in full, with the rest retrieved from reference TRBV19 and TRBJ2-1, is DGGITQSPKYLFRKEGQNVTLSCEQNLNHDAMYWYRQDPGQGLRLIYYSQIVNDFQKGDIAEGYSVSREKKESFPLTVTSAQKNPTAFYLCASSIRGGYYNEQFFGPGTRLTVL.

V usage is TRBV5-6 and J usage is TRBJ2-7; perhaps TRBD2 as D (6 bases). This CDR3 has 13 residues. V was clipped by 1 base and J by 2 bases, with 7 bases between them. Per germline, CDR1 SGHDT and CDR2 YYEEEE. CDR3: CASSLRRAYEQYF. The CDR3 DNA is TGTGCCAGCAGCTTGCGGAGGGCCTACGAGCAGTACTTC.